Reported below is one T cell receptor beta chain. Time point in this sample: 2015-2016 season, pre-vaccination. Only in-frame clones appear in the TCRdb table, and some are missing; sequencing was by immunoSEQ multiplex PCR. The sample contains about 9,200 clones, around four fifths of which appear only once. This sample is drawn from a study of follicular helper T cells after annual influenza vaccination. The CDR3 has 16 residues. Trimming removed 2 bases at V and 4 bases at J, with 15 bases between. Germline V gives CDR1 PRHDT, CDR2 FYEKMQ (reference sequence). This TCR was sampled from an adult who received the influenza vaccine. The sequences come from CXCR5+ CD38- circulating T follicular helper cells from blood, collected on the day of influenza vaccination. Subset described: circulating Tfh, non-naive CD4+CXCR5+PD-1+ (ICOS+CD38+ or ICOS-CD38-). The chain carries TRBV13 and TRBJ2-1; a possible D gene is TRBD2 (5 bases). In DNA form, the CDR3 reads TGTGCCAGCAGCTTAAGTGCGGGCTTCGCTTACAATGAGCAGTTCTTC. Amino acid sequence: CASSLSAGFAYNEQFF.